This is a list of T cell receptor beta chains from one sample in a study of shared clonotypes between healthy human individuals. Using immunoSEQ multiplex PCR, the repertoire was profiled, and TCRdb retains in-frame clones only, with some absent. The sample carries roughly 2.4 million clones, more than 90% recorded once. Sequencing input: naive CD4+ T cells sorted from blood. These receptors originate from a man between 18 and 35 years old in good health. Both conserved end residues are part of each CDR3. The D gene is left open where the match is weak. Clone size, where shown, is once, few, many, or a class for clones that have expanded.

d_call clone_size j_call v_call cdr3_aa cdr3_nt
TRBD2 - TRBJ2-3 TRBV5-6 CASSLAPGGGARTDTQYF TGTGCCAGCAGCCTAGCTCCCGGGGGAGGGGCCCGCACAGATACGCAGTATTTT
TRBD1 - TRBJ1-2 TRBV6-5 CASSYSGTATNYGYTF TGTGCCAGCAGTTACTCCGGGACAGCAACTAACTATGGCTACACCTTC
- - TRBJ1-6 TRBV6-1 CASSEAAQVQRNSPLHF TGTGCCAGCAGTGAAGCGGCGCAGGTCCAGCGGAATTCACCCCTCCACTTT
- once TRBJ2-5 TRBV4-1 CASSQDGWTQYF TGCGCCAGCAGCCAAGACGGATGGACCCAGTACTTC
- - TRBJ1-2 TRBV6-5 CASTLRHTGSYGYTF TGTGCCAGCACCTTAAGACACACAGGGTCCTATGGCTACACCTTC
- once TRBJ2-7 TRBV7-2 CASSLLASGPGEQYF TGTGCCAGCAGCTTACTCGCAAGCGGTCCGGGCGAGCAGTACTTC
- once TRBJ2-4 TRBV2 CASSEVGSYLTLAKNIQYF TGTGCCAGCAGTGAAGTGGGCAGTTATCTCACCTTAGCCAAAAACATTCAGTACTTC
- - TRBJ2-7 TRBV18 CASSPTGSGYEQYF TGTGCCAGCTCACCGACAGGGAGCGGGTACGAGCAGTACTTC
- - TRBJ2-1 TRBV5-1 CASSLALATYNEQFF TGCGCCAGCAGCTTGGCACTAGCAACCTACAATGAGCAGTTCTTC
- - TRBJ1-5 TRBV6-7 CASSRPRLSLGGNQPQHF TGTGCCAGCAGCCGGCCTCGACTGTCTCTCGGAGGCAATCAGCCCCAGCATTTT
- - TRBJ2-7 TRBV18 CASSPRGEAYEQYF TGTGCCAGCTCACCTCGGGGAGAAGCCTACGAGCAGTACTTC
- few TRBJ1-6 TRBV19 CASSFGGSPSGPSPLHF TGTGCCAGTAGTTTTGGGGGCAGCCCGTCCGGCCCTTCACCCCTCCACTTT
- - TRBJ2-7 TRBV7-9 CASSLASANLGEQYF TGTGCCAGCAGCTTAGCGTCGGCTAACCTGGGGGAGCAGTACTTC
- - TRBJ1-1 TRBV7-9 CASSLVTGRGDTEAFF TGTGCCAGCAGCTTAGTAACAGGGAGAGGGGACACTGAAGCTTTCTTT
- - TRBJ2-7 TRBV28 CASSLYIPGAESSYEQYF TGTGCCAGCAGTTTATATATACCTGGAGCGGAGAGCTCCTACGAGCAGTACTTC
TRBD2 - TRBJ2-2 TRBV5-1 CASSTPSGRNTGELFF TGCGCCAGCAGCACCCCTAGCGGGAGGAACACCGGGGAGCTGTTTTTT
TRBD2 - TRBJ2-2 TRBV18 CASSPSGRANTGELFF TGTGCCAGCTCTCCTAGCGGGAGGGCGAACACCGGGGAGCTGTTTTTT
- - TRBJ1-5 TRBV28 CASSLPSPTQYSNQPQHF TGTGCCAGCAGTTTACCTTCACCGACCCAATATAGCAATCAGCCCCAGCATTTT
TRBD2 - TRBJ2-5 TRBV18 CASSPNQRGGQETQYF TGTGCCAGCTCACCAAACCAGCGGGGGGGCCAAGAGACCCAGTACTTC
- - TRBJ1-2 TRBV27 CASSFGGAGHGYTF TGTGCCAGCAGTTTCGGAGGAGCGGGCCATGGCTACACCTTC
TRBD2 once TRBJ2-4 TRBV7-2 CASTSSGTSGSGQYF TGTGCCAGCACTTCATCGGGGACTAGCGGGAGTGGACAGTACTTC
- - TRBJ1-3 TRBV6-1 CASSEGSGSGNTIYF TGTGCCAGCAGTGAAGGTTCGGGGTCCGGAAACACCATATATTTT
TRBD1 - TRBJ2-5 TRBV12-5 CASAPDRARWETQYF TGTGCTAGTGCCCCCGACAGGGCCCGTTGGGAGACCCAGTACTTC
TRBD1 - TRBJ2-6 TRBV2 CASSLTGPSSGANVLTF TGTGCCAGCAGCTTGACAGGGCCCAGCTCTGGGGCCAACGTCCTGACTTTC
TRBD1 - TRBJ1-4 TRBV10-3 CATGTGHSSNEKLFF TGTGCCACCGGGACAGGGCACTCCTCTAATGAAAAACTGTTTTTT
- - TRBJ1-6 TRBV2 CASSEKAGSSPLHF TGTGCCAGCAGTGAAAAAGCAGGGAGTTCACCCCTCCACTTT
TRBD1 - TRBJ2-5 TRBV2 CAANEQGAVETQYF TGTGCCGCCAACGAACAGGGGGCAGTAGAGACCCAGTACTTC
- - TRBJ1-5 TRBV6-6 CASSYPPRQRPQPQHF TGTGCCAGCAGTTACCCCCCTCGACAGAGACCCCAGCCCCAGCATTTT
- - TRBJ1-2 TRBV11-3 CASSLDPRPYGYTF TGTGCCAGCAGCTTAGATCCCCGGCCCTATGGCTACACCTTC
TRBD1 - TRBJ1-2 TRBV6-5 CASSSAGQGDYGYTF TGTGCCAGCAGTTCCGCGGGACAGGGGGACTATGGCTACACCTTC
- - TRBJ2-2 TRBV18 CASSRDRLTGELFF TGTGCCAGCTCGAGGGACCGGCTTACCGGGGAGCTGTTTTTT